This T cell receptor (beta chain) originates from a study of shared clonotypes between healthy human individuals. This CDR3 spans 12 amino acids. From germline, CDR1 is SGHDN and CDR2 FVKESK. V was trimmed by 4 bases and J by 10 bases, leaving 11 bases between them. Profiled with immunoSEQ multiplex PCR; TCRdb holds only in-frame clones, not every one. The sample comprises around 1 million clones, more than 75% of which are singletons, and approximately 1.5% rests with the top ten. The clonotype originates from a man aged 18 to 29 in good health. Input material: memory CD4+ T cells sorted from blood. This sample's subset: CD45RA-negative fraction. The V and J genes are TRBV14 and TRBJ2-1; possibly TRBD2 for D (5 bases). The CDR3 here is CASSPSTGEQFF. CDR3 nucleotide sequence: TGTGCCAGCAGCCCCTCGACGGGGGAGCAGTTCTTC. Supplemented by reference TRBV14 and TRBJ2-1, the full variable domain reads EAGVTQFPSHSVIEKGQTVTLRCDPISGHDNLYWYRRVMGKEIKFLLHFVKESKQDESGMPNNRFLAERTGGTYSTLKVQPAELEDSGVYFCASSPSTGEQFFGPGTRLTVL.